The 31 T cell receptor beta chains listed next were all sequenced from one sample in a study of T cells after yellow fever vaccination. TCRdb reprocessed the 5' RACE reads via MiXCR and lists one record per CDR3 protein. The table shows hundreds of thousands of distinct CDR3 sequences, with around 20% occurring only once. The source was PBMCs, collected before the yellow fever booster vaccination. These receptors all come from a man between 18 and 35 years old who received the YFV17D yellow fever vaccine.

Only a few counts were recorded for this clonotype. The chain links TRBV9 to TRBJ2-1; D might be TRBD2 (6 bases). The CDR3 is 15 residues long. V shed 4 bases and J shed 6 bases, with 17 bases lying between them. CDR1 SGDLS and CDR2 YYNGEE come from the germline V gene. Written as DNA, the CDR3 is TGTGCCAGCAGCAACCACCCTGGACTATCCAATGAGCAGTTCTTC. It translates to CASSNHPGLSNEQFF.

This clonotype turned up a few times. The rearrangement uses TRBV6-5 and TRBJ2-2; weak D call: TRBD2 (6 bases). The V end lost 3 bases, the J end lost 0 bases, and 11 bases lay between the germline ends. Germline V CDR1 and CDR2: MNHEY, SVGAGI. The CDR3 length is 16 residues. The CDR3, as DNA: TGTGCCAGCAGTTATTTTGGGGGGTCGAACACCGGGGAGCTGTTTTTT. Translated, it gives CASSYFGGSNTGELFF.

This chain connects TRBV19 to TRBJ1-5, with D possibly TRBD1 on 5 matching bases. Per germline, CDR1 LNHDA and CDR2 SQIVND (reference sequence). V gave up 7 bases and J gave up 3 bases, with 16 bases separating them. The CDR3 runs to 15 residues. Here the CDR3 reads CASTRDSDHNQPQHF. The DNA for the CDR3 is TGTGCCAGTACCCGCGACAGCGATCACAATCAGCCCCAGCATTTT.

This clonotype was observed many times. This sequence joins TRBV7-2 and TRBJ2-1; weak D call: TRBD1 (5 bases). V lost 3 bases and J lost 9, with 15 bases in between. This CDR3 contains 14 residues. Per germline, CDR1 SGHTA and CDR2 FQGNSA. The CDR3 DNA reads as TGTGCCAGCAGCTTTAGGGGTAGTAACAGTGAGCAGTTCTTC. Protein sequence: CASSFRGSNSEQFF. The whole variable domain, filled in from reference TRBV7-2 and TRBJ2-1, reads GAGVSQSPSNKVTEKGKDVELRCDPISGHTALYWYRQSLGQGLEFLIYFQGNSAPDKSGLPSDRFSAERTGGSVSTLTIQRTQQEDSAVYLCASSFRGSNSEQFFGPGTRLTVL.

This clonotype has more than one count but fewer than ten. The V and J genes are TRBV4-2 and TRBJ2-3, with 7 bases that match TRBD1. Germline V gene lookup returns CDR1 LGHNA and CDR2 YNFKEQ. V was clipped by 4 bases and J by 4 bases; unmatched bases: 8. This CDR3 has 15 residues. The CDR3 DNA is TGTGCCAGCAGCCTAGAGGGGGCTCGTCCAGATACGCAGTATTTT. Protein sequence: CASSLEGARPDTQYF.

Many counts were recorded for this clonotype. This sequence joins TRBV6-5 and TRBJ1-2, with D tentatively TRBD1 (5 bases). V was clipped by 5 bases and J by 4 bases, with 11 bases between them. The length of the CDR3 is 13 residues. Looked up from germline, CDR1 is MNHEY and CDR2 is SVGAGI. As DNA, the CDR3 is TGTGCCAGCAGTGAGGCGGGGGTCTATGGCTACACCTTC. This codes for CASSEAGVYGYTF.

This clonotype appeared many times. V and J are TRBV24-1 and TRBJ2-5; 10 bases are shared with TRBD1. The V gene end was trimmed by 4 bases and the J gene end by 5 bases; junction bases not matched to a gene: 6. The CDR3 sequence is 15 residues long. Germline loops: CDR1 KGHDR, CDR2 SFDVKD. The CDR3 DNA reads TGTGCCACCAGTGACACCGGGACAGGGGAGGAGACCCAGTACTTC. Protein sequence: CATSDTGTGEETQYF.

The V and J genes are TRBV12-3 or TRBV12-4 and TRBJ2-7; D might be TRBD2 (6 bases). The V end was cut by 2 bases, the J end by 6 bases, with 14 bases between. CDR3 length equals 14 residues. Written as DNA, the CDR3 is TGTGCCAGCAGTTTAACCGCTCTGGGGGGCGAGCAGTACGTC. Its translation is CASSLTALGGEQYV.

This clonotype was recorded at least ten times. The rearrangement joins TRBV29-1 to TRBJ2-7, with no clear D. The CDR3 extends over 14 amino acids. Per the germline V gene, CDR1 is SQVTM and CDR2 is ANQGSEA. V lost 0 bases and J lost 4, with 13 bases in between. The CDR3, as DNA: TGCAGCGTTGAAGATTACACAGCCGGGTACGAGCAGTACTTC. Its translation is CSVEDYTAGYEQYF.

This clonotype was observed a handful of times. The chain has TRBV6-6 and TRBJ1-1; a weak D match, TRBD1 (5 bases). There are 16 residues in the CDR3. V was pared by 4 bases and J by 0 bases, with 15 bases between. Germline-derived CDR1 and CDR2 are MNHNY and SVGAGI (reference sequence). CDR3 sequence: CASSSHPGPMNTEAFF. In DNA form, the CDR3 reads TGTGCCAGCAGTTCCCATCCGGGACCTATGAACACTGAAGCTTTCTTT.

DNA of the CDR3: TGTGCCAGCAGCTGGTCGGGGCCGTTGGGTGAGCAGTTCTTC. Residues: CASSWSGPLGEQFF. The V call is TRBV7-9, the J call TRBJ2-1, with D possibly being TRBD1 or TRBD2 (5 bases each). Between the trimmed V and J ends, which lost 4 bases and 9 bases, there was a span of 16 bases. Germline CDR1 SEHNR, CDR2 FQNEAQ (reference sequence). The CDR3 is made up of 14 amino acids.

This chain connects TRBV5-1 to TRBJ2-1; maybe TRBD1 (5 bases). This CDR3 comprises 13 residues. V was trimmed by 0 bases and J by 15 bases, leaving 16 bases between them. CDR1 SGHRS and CDR2 YFSETQ come from the germline V gene. The CDR3 here is CASSLEAGARTFF. CDR3 bases: TGCGCCAGCAGCTTGGAGGCTGGGGCTAGGACGTTCTTC.

This rearrangement joins TRBV12-3 or TRBV12-4 to TRBJ2-4; the D call may be TRBD1 or TRBD2 (5 bases each). V gave up 6 bases and J gave up 6 bases, with 12 bases separating them. The CDR3 spans 13 residues. The CDR3 DNA reads TGTGCCAGCAGGGCCGGGACGGGAAACATTCAGTACTTC. This gives the protein CASRAGTGNIQYF.

The rearrangement uses TRBV7-9 and TRBJ2-7; 9 nucleotides line up with TRBD1. Germline assignment: CDR1 SEHNR and CDR2 FQNEAQ (reference sequence). The CDR3 covers 15 residues. Germline trimming cut 5 bases from V and 5 bases from J; bases unmatched to any gene: 10. The CDR3 DNA follows: TGTGCCAGCAGCGCACCCTGGACAGGGGTCCACGAGCAGTACGTC. It encodes CASSAPWTGVHEQYV.

The chain carries TRBV4-1 and TRBJ2-1; TRBD2 aligns across 7 bases. The V segment lost 4 bases and the J segment 7 bases; nucleotides outside the gene matches: 10. The CDR3 contains 15 residues. Germline V gene sequence: CDR1 MGHRA, CDR2 YSYEKL. CDR3 loop: CASSRGTLGGNEQFF. The CDR3 DNA follows: TGCGCCAGCAGCCGAGGGACTCTCGGGGGGAATGAGCAGTTCTTC.

J is TRBJ1-1 and V is TRBV4-3; D is ambiguous. CDR1 is LGHNA and CDR2 is YSLEER in the germline V gene. The CDR3 is 15 amino acids. Trimming took off 3 bases at V and 4 bases at J, with 15 bases between the two ends. The CDR3 nucleotides read TGCGCCAGCAGCCACGCTGCTCTCAGGAGCACTGAAGCTTTCTTT. Translated: CASSHAALRSTEAFF.

This clonotype was seen once. The rearrangement uses TRBV19 and TRBJ2-5; D might be TRBD2 (6 bases). The ends were cut back, 0 bases at V and 5 bases at J, with 16 bases in the middle. The CDR3 has 16 residues. Germline CDR1 LNHDA, CDR2 SQIVND (reference sequence). This CDR3 is CASSIDKTRRIETQYF. CDR3 nucleotides: TGTGCCAGTAGTATAGATAAGACTAGGAGGATTGAGACCCAGTACTTC.

This clonotype was seen repeatedly, ten times or more. The J gene is TRBJ2-5, the V gene TRBV12-3 or TRBV12-4; TRBD2 agrees at 10 bases. The CDR3 extends over 15 amino acids. V shed 7 bases and J 2 bases; nucleotides not matched to a gene: 7. The CDR3 sequence: CASTLGLAAQETQYF. DNA for the CDR3: TGTGCCAGCACCCTCGGACTAGCGGCACAAGAGACCCAGTACTTC.

This clonotype has just a few counts. The rearrangement joins TRBV9 to TRBJ2-7; D may be TRBD2 (6 bases). The CDR3 totals 14 residues. Between the trimmed V and J ends, which lost 0 bases and 3 bases, there was a span of 10 bases. Germline V gene data show CDR1 as SGDLS and CDR2 as YYNGEE. The CDR3 loop reads CASSVDQGGYEQYF. In DNA form, the CDR3 reads TGTGCCAGCAGCGTAGATCAGGGAGGCTACGAGCAGTACTTC.

This chain connects TRBV7-9 to TRBJ1-2, with 11 bases matching TRBD1. With 4 bases clipped from V and 7 bases from J, the junction kept 8 bases outside the gene matches. Germline lookup yields CDR1 SEHNR and CDR2 FQNEAQ (reference sequence). The CDR3 has 15 amino acids. The CDR3 DNA reads TGTGCCAGCAGCTCACCCCCGGGACAGGGGGGTGGCTACACCTTC. Amino acid sequence: CASSSPPGQGGGYTF.

The V call is TRBV6-5, the J call TRBJ2-5; D uncertain. The CDR3 consists of 13 residues. Looked up from germline, CDR1 is MNHEY and CDR2 is SVGAGI. Trimming took off 4 bases at V and 0 bases at J, with 6 bases between the two ends. The CDR3 loop reads CASSFKYQETQYF. CDR3 DNA sequence: TGTGCCAGCAGTTTTAAGTACCAAGAGACCCAGTACTTC.

This clonotype was picked up a small number of times. The chain is built from TRBV7-3 and TRBJ2-6; no clear D gene. Per germline, CDR1 SGHTA and CDR2 FQGTGA. The CDR3 loop spans 16 amino acids. V lost 2 bases and J 4 bases, leaving 12 bases between the germline ends. Here the CDR3 reads CASSLSGSSGANVLTF. The CDR3 DNA reads as TGTGCCAGCAGCTTATCTGGGTCCTCCGGGGCCAACGTCCTGACTTTC. Filled out from reference TRBV7-3 and TRBJ2-6, the complete variable domain reads GAGVSQTPSNKVTEKGKYVELRCDPISGHTALYWYRQSLGQGPEFLIYFQGTGAADDSGLPNDRFFAVRPEGSVSTLKIQRTERGDSAVYLCASSLSGSSGANVLTFGAGSRLTVL.

The CDR3 coding sequence is TGTGCCAGCTCCCCTCGTAGATTAAATGAGCAGTTCTTC. It encodes CASSPRRLNEQFF. The chain couples TRBV18 to TRBJ2-1, with D unresolved. Germline CDR1 KGHSH, CDR2 LQKENI. With 6 bases removed from V and 7 bases from J, the gap between germline ends came to 13 bases. The CDR3 extends over 13 amino acids.

The chain joins TRBV2 to TRBJ2-2; D ambiguous. The CDR3 is 11 residues long. Deletions cut 6 bases from V and 5 bases from J, with 4 bases between. Germline V CDR1 and CDR2: SNHLY, FYNNEI. CDR3 sequence: CASRETGELFF. CDR3 nucleotides: TGTGCCAGCAGGGAAACCGGGGAGCTGTTTTTT.

Ten or more counts support this clonotype. This chain uses TRBV5-1 with TRBJ2-2; D gene unclear. The germline gives CDR1 SGHRS, CDR2 YFSETQ. The CDR3 extends over 14 amino acids. The V end was cut by 2 bases, the J end by 7 bases, with 12 bases between. The chain's CDR3 is CASSFSRQDGELFF. DNA of the CDR3: TGCGCCAGCAGCTTTTCACGGCAAGACGGGGAGCTGTTTTTT.

This clonotype was found a few times. The chain couples TRBV6-5 to TRBJ1-6; D is unclear. Trimming shortened V by 0 bases and J by 10 bases, and 16 bases separated the two germline ends. This CDR3 spans 16 amino acids. Germline CDR1 is MNHEY and CDR2 is SVGAGI. The CDR3 is CASSYSRSTPGSPLHF. CDR3 DNA sequence: TGTGCCAGCAGTTACTCCCGGTCTACTCCGGGATCACCCCTCCACTTT.

The V and J genes are TRBV7-2 and TRBJ2-1; D not resolved. The CDR3 is 14 residues long. Germline V gene lookup returns CDR1 SGHTA and CDR2 FQGNSA. Trimming pared 1 base from V and 10 bases from J, leaving 14 bases between. CDR3 amino acids: CASSLVSSIFEQFF. As DNA, the CDR3 is TGTGCCAGCAGCTTAGTCTCCAGCATATTCGAGCAGTTCTTC.

This clonotype came up many times. The chain couples TRBV3-1 to TRBJ2-1, with 9 bases aligning to TRBD1. Germline lookup yields CDR1 LGHDT and CDR2 YNNKEL (reference sequence). The CDR3 totals 16 residues. The V segment lost 3 bases and the J segment 6 bases; nucleotides outside the gene matches: 9. The CDR3 here is CASSQARDRVANEQFF. CDR3 nucleotide sequence: TGTGCCAGCAGCCAGGCCCGGGACAGGGTGGCCAATGAGCAGTTCTTC.

The gene calls are TRBV12-3 or TRBV12-4 and TRBJ2-1, with a tentative D call TRBD2 (6 bases). Trimming took off 5 bases at V and 5 bases at J, with 13 bases between the two ends. The length of the CDR3 is 14 residues. CDR3 coding DNA: TGTGCCAGCAGTCGGGACTTGGTAAACAATGAGCAGTTCTTC. Protein product: CASSRDLVNNEQFF.

This rearrangement joins TRBV4-2 to TRBJ1-1; 7 nucleotides match TRBD1. The germline CDR1 and CDR2 sequences are LGHNA and YNFKEQ. V shed 3 bases, J shed 11 bases, and the junction held 6 bases outside the gene matches. The CDR3 runs to 12 residues. CDR3 coding DNA: TGTGCCAGCAGCCACTACAGGGGAGGGGCTTTCTTT. Amino acid sequence: CASSHYRGGAFF.

This clonotype was seen a few times. The J gene is TRBJ2-3, the V gene TRBV19; D possibly corresponds to TRBD2 (6 bases). Trimming stripped 6 bases from V and 8 bases from J, with 18 bases between. The CDR3 is 14 amino acids. The V gene's germline CDR1 is LNHDA and CDR2 SQIVND (reference sequence). The CDR3: CASSAGPPGSTQYF. For the CDR3, the DNA is TGTGCCAGTAGCGCGGGACCCCCTGGGAGTACGCAGTATTTT.